These T cell receptor beta chains were read from a single sample in a study of control samples from healthy donors and cancer patients. Method: immunoSEQ multiplex PCR; TCRdb's copy keeps in-frame clones and lacks some. The table includes 200,000 or so clones, just under 95% detected once. Sequences were obtained from blood. Every receptor here comes from a man aged 50 to 60 in good health. CDR3s include the opening cysteine and the closing phenylalanine or tryptophan. The D gene is left open where the match is weak. For some rows the clone size is stated as once, few or many, or as a class when expanded; others skip it.

abundance: .; len: 15; v_gene: TRBV18; d_gene: TRBD1; j_gene: TRBJ1-5; CDR3aa: CASSPGQAINQPQHF; CDR3nt: TGTGCCAGCTCACCAGGACAGGCGATCAATCAGCCCCAGCATTTT
abundance: .; len: 13; v_gene: TRBV10-1; d_gene: .; j_gene: TRBJ1-2; CDR3aa: CASSQGQQYGYTF; CDR3nt: TGCGCCAGCAGCCAAGGACAGCAGTATGGCTACACCTTC
abundance: .; len: 13; v_gene: TRBV6-2/TRBV6-3; d_gene: .; j_gene: TRBJ1-1; CDR3aa: CASSYSGYTEAFF; CDR3nt: TGTGCCAGCAGTTACTCGGGTTACACTGAAGCTTTCTTT
abundance: .; len: 14; v_gene: TRBV5-1; d_gene: TRBD1; j_gene: TRBJ1-5; CDR3aa: CASSTGTGGQPQHF; CDR3nt: TGCGCCAGCAGCACCGGGACAGGGGGACAGCCCCAGCATTTT
abundance: .; len: 15; v_gene: TRBV5-4; d_gene: .; j_gene: TRBJ2-5; CDR3aa: CASSLTGNPQETQYF; CDR3nt: TGTGCCAGCAGCTTGACGGGGAATCCCCAAGAGACCCAGTACTTC
abundance: .; len: 15; v_gene: TRBV5-1; d_gene: .; j_gene: TRBJ1-1; CDR3aa: CASSLDGVLNTEAFF; CDR3nt: TGCGCCAGCAGCTTGGACGGAGTGCTGAACACTGAAGCTTTCTTT
abundance: .; len: 15; v_gene: TRBV24-1; d_gene: TRBD2; j_gene: TRBJ2-3; CDR3aa: CATKYSGGDTDTQYF; CDR3nt: TGTGCCACCAAATATAGCGGGGGGGACACAGATACGCAGTATTTT
abundance: .; len: 13; v_gene: TRBV7-9; d_gene: .; j_gene: TRBJ1-5; CDR3aa: CIRNRHSNQPQHF; CDR3nt: TGTATCCGCAACAGGCATAGCAATCAGCCCCAGCATTTT
abundance: .; len: 15; v_gene: TRBV28; d_gene: TRBD1; j_gene: TRBJ1-5; CDR3aa: CASSQDRGGGQPQHF; CDR3nt: TGTGCCAGCAGCCAAGACAGGGGTGGTGGTCAGCCCCAGCATTTT
abundance: once; len: 18; v_gene: TRBV7-9; d_gene: .; j_gene: TRBJ1-5; CDR3aa: CASSLVLSDDYSNQPQHF; CDR3nt: TGTGCCAGCAGCTTAGTTCTTTCAGACGACTATAGCAATCAGCCCCAGCATTTT
abundance: .; len: 14; v_gene: TRBV5-6; d_gene: .; j_gene: TRBJ2-7; CDR3aa: CASSFALGTYEQYF; CDR3nt: TGTGCCAGCAGCTTTGCACTGGGGACCTACGAGCAGTACTTC
abundance: .; len: 14; v_gene: TRBV5-4; d_gene: .; j_gene: TRBJ1-2; CDR3aa: CASSPDPGNYGYTF; CDR3nt: TGTGCCAGCAGTCCGGACCCGGGAAACTATGGCTACACCTTC
abundance: .; len: 14; v_gene: TRBV6-2/TRBV6-3; d_gene: .; j_gene: TRBJ1-5; CDR3aa: CASSYEASHQPQHF; CDR3nt: TGTGCCAGCAGTTACGAGGCATCTCATCAGCCCCAGCATTTT
abundance: .; len: 15; v_gene: TRBV9; d_gene: .; j_gene: TRBJ1-1; CDR3aa: CASSVVSGGNTEAFF; CDR3nt: TGTGCCAGCAGCGTAGTATCTGGGGGGAACACTGAAGCTTTCTTT
abundance: .; len: 13; v_gene: TRBV19; d_gene: TRBD1; j_gene: TRBJ1-6; CDR3aa: CATGQGNNSPLHF; CDR3nt: TGTGCCACCGGACAGGGAAATAATTCACCCCTCCACTTT
abundance: once; len: 16; v_gene: TRBV20-1; d_gene: TRBD2; j_gene: TRBJ2-2; CDR3aa: CSASRSSGVGTGELFF; CDR3nt: TGCAGTGCTAGTAGGTCTAGCGGGGTTGGCACCGGGGAGCTGTTTTTT
abundance: .; len: 15; v_gene: TRBV2; d_gene: .; j_gene: TRBJ1-3; CDR3aa: CASSLGGIRVNTIYF; CDR3nt: TGTGCCAGCAGCCTCGGAGGCATCAGGGTAAACACCATATATTTT
abundance: .; len: 15; v_gene: TRBV7-6; d_gene: .; j_gene: TRBJ1-6; CDR3aa: CASSSRRTADSPLHF; CDR3nt: TGTGCCAGCAGCTCCCGCCGGACAGCTGATTCACCCCTCCACTTT
abundance: .; len: 16; v_gene: TRBV5-1; d_gene: .; j_gene: TRBJ2-5; CDR3aa: CASSLEAGGVTETQYF; CDR3nt: TGCGCCAGCAGCTTGGAGGCAGGGGGGGTAACAGAGACCCAGTACTTC
abundance: .; len: 14; v_gene: TRBV24-1; d_gene: .; j_gene: TRBJ1-5; CDR3aa: CATSAWGSNQPQHF; CDR3nt: TGTGCCACCAGCGCTTGGGGGTCCAATCAGCCCCAGCATTTT
abundance: few; len: 13; v_gene: TRBV4-3; d_gene: .; j_gene: TRBJ1-1; CDR3aa: CASSQDRREEAFF; CDR3nt: TGCGCCAGCAGCCAAGATAGGAGGGAAGAAGCTTTCTTT
abundance: .; len: 16; v_gene: TRBV3-1/TRBV3-2; d_gene: TRBD2; j_gene: TRBJ2-7; CDR3aa: CASSPSGGGPSYEQYF; CDR3nt: TGTGCCAGCAGCCCCTCGGGCGGGGGACCTTCCTACGAGCAGTACTTC
abundance: .; len: 16; v_gene: TRBV3-1/TRBV3-2; d_gene: .; j_gene: TRBJ1-2; CDR3aa: CASSQDAGLGRYGYTF; CDR3nt: TGTGCCAGCAGCCAAGATGCAGGGCTGGGACGATATGGCTACACCTTC
abundance: .; len: 14; v_gene: TRBV18; d_gene: .; j_gene: TRBJ1-5; CDR3aa: CASSPADSNQPQHF; CDR3nt: TGTGCCAGCTCACCGGCTGATAGCAATCAGCCCCAGCATTTT
abundance: .; len: 13; v_gene: TRBV20-1; d_gene: TRBD1; j_gene: TRBJ2-7; CDR3aa: CSASTGGLYEQYF; CDR3nt: TGCAGTGCTAGTACAGGGGGCCTCTACGAGCAGTACTTC
abundance: once; len: 13; v_gene: TRBV28; d_gene: .; j_gene: TRBJ1-4; CDR3aa: CASSPSLGTKLFF; CDR3nt: TGTGCCAGCAGTCCCTCGCTAGGGACAAAACTGTTTTTT
abundance: .; len: 14; v_gene: TRBV5-1; d_gene: .; j_gene: TRBJ2-2; CDR3aa: CASSLVRNTGELFF; CDR3nt: TGCGCCAGCAGCTTGGTGCGGAACACCGGGGAGCTGTTTTTT
abundance: once; len: 16; v_gene: TRBV3-1/TRBV3-2; d_gene: TRBD2; j_gene: TRBJ2-3; CDR3aa: CASSHLAGGSTDTQYF; CDR3nt: TGTGCCAGCAGCCACTTAGCGGGGGGGAGCACAGATACGCAGTATTTT
abundance: .; len: 13; v_gene: TRBV24-1; d_gene: .; j_gene: TRBJ2-5; CDR3aa: CATSSDSRETQYF; CDR3nt: TGTGCCACCAGCTCCGATAGCAGGGAGACCCAGTACTTC
abundance: few; len: 14; v_gene: TRBV9; d_gene: .; j_gene: TRBJ2-2; CDR3aa: CASSAGRDTGELFF; CDR3nt: TGTGCCAGCAGCGCGGGACGGGACACCGGGGAGCTGTTTTTT
abundance: .; len: 15; v_gene: TRBV7-8; d_gene: TRBD1; j_gene: TRBJ1-4; CDR3aa: CASSFGQGGNEKLFF; CDR3nt: TGTGCCAGCAGCTTCGGACAGGGGGGTAATGAAAAACTGTTTTTT
abundance: .; len: 16; v_gene: TRBV11-2; d_gene: .; j_gene: TRBJ1-2; CDR3aa: CASGEAGLGFFWGYTF; CDR3nt: TGTGCCAGCGGCGAGGCAGGATTAGGATTTTTTTGGGGCTACACCTTC
abundance: .; len: 13; v_gene: TRBV19; d_gene: .; j_gene: TRBJ1-2; CDR3aa: CASSRQFSYGYTF; CDR3nt: TGTGCCAGTAGCAGACAGTTTAGCTATGGCTACACCTTC
abundance: .; len: 15; v_gene: TRBV6-6; d_gene: TRBD1; j_gene: TRBJ1-1; CDR3aa: CASSYSEGARTEAFF; CDR3nt: TGTGCCAGCAGTTACTCGGAGGGGGCGAGGACTGAAGCTTTCTTT
abundance: .; len: 14; v_gene: TRBV12-5; d_gene: .; j_gene: TRBJ1-2; CDR3aa: CASGLTASLYGYTF; CDR3nt: TGTGCTAGTGGTTTGACTGCCAGCTTGTATGGCTACACCTTC
abundance: .; len: 16; v_gene: TRBV5-4; d_gene: TRBD1; j_gene: TRBJ1-6; CDR3aa: CASSWAPGTELTPLHF; CDR3nt: TGTGCCAGCAGCTGGGCACCAGGGACAGAGTTAACGCCCCTCCACTTT
abundance: .; len: 15; v_gene: TRBV6-5; d_gene: TRBD2; j_gene: TRBJ2-5; CDR3aa: CASSIRLAGVETQYF; CDR3nt: TGTGCCAGCAGTATACGACTAGCGGGGGTTGAGACCCAGTACTTC
abundance: .; len: 14; v_gene: TRBV2; d_gene: TRBD1; j_gene: TRBJ1-2; CDR3aa: CASQTGQANYGYTF; CDR3nt: TGTGCCAGTCAGACGGGACAGGCTAACTATGGCTACACCTTC
abundance: .; len: 11; v_gene: TRBV6-5; d_gene: .; j_gene: TRBJ2-7; CDR3aa: CASSSPYEQYF; CDR3nt: TGTGCCAGCAGTTCTCCCTACGAGCAGTACTTC
abundance: .; len: 15; v_gene: TRBV6-5; d_gene: .; j_gene: TRBJ1-2; CDR3aa: CASSYDPGTSGGYTF; CDR3nt: TGTGCCAGCAGTTACGATCCCGGGACGTCGGGGGGCTACACCTTC
abundance: .; len: 15; v_gene: TRBV30; d_gene: .; j_gene: TRBJ1-5; CDR3aa: CAWSPRAGANQPQHF; CDR3nt: TGTGCCTGGAGCCCCCGGGCAGGGGCCAATCAGCCCCAGCATTTT
abundance: .; len: 13; v_gene: TRBV10-3; d_gene: .; j_gene: TRBJ2-1; CDR3aa: CAISESTGGEQFF; CDR3nt: TGTGCCATCAGTGAGTCGACTGGGGGGGAGCAGTTCTTC
abundance: once; len: 11; v_gene: TRBV9; d_gene: .; j_gene: TRBJ2-3; CDR3aa: CASSFSDTQYF; CDR3nt: TGTGCCAGCAGCTTTAGCGATACGCAGTATTTT
abundance: .; len: 13; v_gene: TRBV18; d_gene: .; j_gene: TRBJ1-2; CDR3aa: CASSPDRTYGYTF; CDR3nt: TGTGCCAGCTCACCAGATCGTACGTATGGCTACACCTTC
abundance: once; len: 15; v_gene: TRBV19; d_gene: TRBD2; j_gene: TRBJ2-7; CDR3aa: CASSLTSGESYEQYF; CDR3nt: TGTGCCAGTAGCCTAACTAGCGGGGAATCCTACGAGCAGTACTTC
abundance: .; len: 14; v_gene: TRBV28; d_gene: .; j_gene: TRBJ1-2; CDR3aa: CASSSGGGNYGYTF; CDR3nt: TGTGCCAGCAGTTCGGGGGGAGGTAACTATGGCTACACCTTC
abundance: few; len: 16; v_gene: TRBV18; d_gene: .; j_gene: TRBJ1-3; CDR3aa: CASSPATERSGNTIYF; CDR3nt: TGTGCCAGCTCACCCGCAACAGAACGCTCTGGAAACACCATATATTTT
abundance: .; len: 15; v_gene: TRBV6-5; d_gene: .; j_gene: TRBJ1-6; CDR3aa: CASSYTGGTNSPLHF; CDR3nt: TGTGCCAGCAGTTACACAGGTGGGACGAATTCACCCCTCCACTTT
abundance: once; len: 13; v_gene: TRBV21-1; d_gene: .; j_gene: TRBJ1-1; CDR3aa: CASSKGCGVEAFF; CDR3nt: TGTGCCAGCAGCAAAGGATGCGGTGTAGAAGCTTTCTTT
abundance: .; len: 14; v_gene: TRBV7-2; d_gene: .; j_gene: TRBJ1-3; CDR3aa: CASSRGPSGNTIYF; CDR3nt: TGTGCCAGCAGTCGGGGTCCCTCTGGAAACACCATATATTTT
abundance: .; len: 11; v_gene: TRBV5-1; d_gene: .; j_gene: TRBJ2-5; CDR3aa: CASSLKETQYF; CDR3nt: TGCGCCAGCAGCTTGAAAGAGACCCAGTACTTC
abundance: .; len: 16; v_gene: TRBV19; d_gene: TRBD2; j_gene: TRBJ2-3; CDR3aa: CASSSGLAGVTDTQYF; CDR3nt: TGTGCCAGTAGTTCCGGACTAGCGGGAGTCACAGATACGCAGTATTTT
abundance: .; len: 14; v_gene: TRBV9; d_gene: .; j_gene: TRBJ1-3; CDR3aa: CASSVMSSGNTIYF; CDR3nt: TGTGCCAGCAGCGTAATGAGCTCTGGAAACACCATATATTTT
abundance: .; len: 15; v_gene: TRBV6-5; d_gene: .; j_gene: TRBJ1-6; CDR3aa: CASSYSTSPNSPLHF; CDR3nt: TGTGCCAGCAGTTACTCGACTTCCCCAAATTCACCCCTCCACTTT
abundance: .; len: 16; v_gene: TRBV3-1/TRBV3-2; d_gene: .; j_gene: TRBJ2-2; CDR3aa: CASSQDMRKGGGELFF; CDR3nt: TGTGCCAGCAGCCAAGATATGAGGAAGGGGGGCGGGGAGCTGTTTTTT
abundance: .; len: 16; v_gene: TRBV3-1/TRBV3-2; d_gene: .; j_gene: TRBJ2-3; CDR3aa: CASSQLKGAPTDTQYF; CDR3nt: TGTGCCAGCAGCCAACTAAAAGGGGCACCCACAGATACGCAGTATTTT
abundance: .; len: 14; v_gene: TRBV7-9; d_gene: TRBD1; j_gene: TRBJ1-2; CDR3aa: CASTVDRGPKGYTF; CDR3nt: TGTGCCAGCACCGTCGACAGGGGGCCTAAGGGCTACACCTTC